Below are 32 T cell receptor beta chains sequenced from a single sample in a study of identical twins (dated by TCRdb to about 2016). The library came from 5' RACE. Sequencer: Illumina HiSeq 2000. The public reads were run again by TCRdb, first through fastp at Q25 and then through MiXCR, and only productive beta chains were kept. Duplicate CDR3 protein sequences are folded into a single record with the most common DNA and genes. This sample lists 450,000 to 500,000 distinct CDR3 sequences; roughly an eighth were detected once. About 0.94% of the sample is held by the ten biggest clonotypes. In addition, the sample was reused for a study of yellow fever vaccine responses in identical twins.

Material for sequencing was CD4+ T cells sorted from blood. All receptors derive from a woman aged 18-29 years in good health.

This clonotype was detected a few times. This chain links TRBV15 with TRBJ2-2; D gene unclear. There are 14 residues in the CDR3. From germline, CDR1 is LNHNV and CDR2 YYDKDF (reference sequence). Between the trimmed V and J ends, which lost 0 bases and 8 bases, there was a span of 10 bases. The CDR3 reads CATSREGAEGELFF. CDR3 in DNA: TGTGCCACCAGCAGAGAAGGCGCTGAGGGGGAGCTGTTTTTT.

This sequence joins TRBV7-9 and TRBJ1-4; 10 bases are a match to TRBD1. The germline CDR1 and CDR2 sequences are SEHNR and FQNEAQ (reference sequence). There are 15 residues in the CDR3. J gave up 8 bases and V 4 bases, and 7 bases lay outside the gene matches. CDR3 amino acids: CASSSTGTGVEKLFF. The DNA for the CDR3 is TGTGCCAGCAGCTCCACCGGGACAGGGGTGGAAAAACTGTTTTTT.

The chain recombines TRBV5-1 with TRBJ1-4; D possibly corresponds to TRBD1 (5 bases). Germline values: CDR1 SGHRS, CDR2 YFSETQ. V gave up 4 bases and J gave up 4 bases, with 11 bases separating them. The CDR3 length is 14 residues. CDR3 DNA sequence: TGCGCCAGCAGCCTGGACATCTATAATGAAAAACTGTTTTTT. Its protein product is CASSLDIYNEKLFF. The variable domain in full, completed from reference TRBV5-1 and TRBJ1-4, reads KAGVTQTPRYLIKTRGQQVTLSCSPISGHRSVSWYQQTPGQGLQFLFEYFSETQRNKGNFPGRFSGRQFSNSRSEMNVSTLELGDSALYLCASSLDIYNEKLFFGSGTQLSVL.

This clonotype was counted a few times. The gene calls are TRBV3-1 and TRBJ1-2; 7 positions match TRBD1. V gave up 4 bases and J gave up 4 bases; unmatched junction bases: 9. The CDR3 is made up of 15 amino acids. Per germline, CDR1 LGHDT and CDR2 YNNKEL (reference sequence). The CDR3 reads CASSPDNPGGYGYTF. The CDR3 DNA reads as TGTGCCAGCAGCCCCGACAATCCAGGGGGCTATGGCTACACCTTC.

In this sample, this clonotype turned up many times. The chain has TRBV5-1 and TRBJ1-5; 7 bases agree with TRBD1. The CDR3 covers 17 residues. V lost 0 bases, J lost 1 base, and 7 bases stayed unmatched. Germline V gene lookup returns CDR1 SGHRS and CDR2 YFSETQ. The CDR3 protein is CASSLGQGGSSNQPQHF. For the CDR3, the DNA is TGCGCCAGCAGCTTGGGACAGGGCGGTTCGAGCAATCAGCCCCAGCATTTT.

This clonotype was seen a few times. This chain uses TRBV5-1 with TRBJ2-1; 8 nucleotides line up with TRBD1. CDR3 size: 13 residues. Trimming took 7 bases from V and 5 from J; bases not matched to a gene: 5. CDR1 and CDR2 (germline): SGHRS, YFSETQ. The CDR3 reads CASSDRADNEQFF. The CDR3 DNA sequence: TGCGCCAGCTCGGACAGGGCCGACAATGAGCAGTTCTTC.

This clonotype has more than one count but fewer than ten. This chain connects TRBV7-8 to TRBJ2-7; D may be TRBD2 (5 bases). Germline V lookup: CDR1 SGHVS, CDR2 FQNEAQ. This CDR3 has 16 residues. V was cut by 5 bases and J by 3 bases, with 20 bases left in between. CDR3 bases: TGTGCCAGCAGCCGGAGGCGGAAGACTGACGGCTACGAGCAGTACTTC. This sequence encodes CASSRRRKTDGYEQYF.

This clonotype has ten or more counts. The CDR3 DNA reads TGTGCCACCGAGTTAGCGGGGGGGCTTGGAGAGACCCAGTACTTC. Its translation is CATELAGGLGETQYF. This chain links TRBV15 with TRBJ2-5, with TRBD2 identical over 11 bases. This CDR3 region has 15 residues. Trimming took 8 bases from V and 4 from J; bases not matched to a gene: 9. The germline V gene encodes CDR1 LNHNV and CDR2 YYDKDF (reference sequence).

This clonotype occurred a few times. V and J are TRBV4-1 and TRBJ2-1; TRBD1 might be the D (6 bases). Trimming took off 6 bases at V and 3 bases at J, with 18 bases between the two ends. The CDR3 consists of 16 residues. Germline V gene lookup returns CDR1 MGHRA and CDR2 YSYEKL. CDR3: CASSTTQGRVYNEQFF. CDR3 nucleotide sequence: TGCGCCAGCAGTACGACCCAGGGGCGGGTCTACAATGAGCAGTTCTTC.

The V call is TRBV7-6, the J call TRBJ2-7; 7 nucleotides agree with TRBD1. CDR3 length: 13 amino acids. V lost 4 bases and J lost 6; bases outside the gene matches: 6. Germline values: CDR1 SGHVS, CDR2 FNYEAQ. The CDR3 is CASSSSYRGEQYF. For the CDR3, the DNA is TGTGCCAGCAGCTCATCTTACAGGGGCGAGCAGTACTTC.

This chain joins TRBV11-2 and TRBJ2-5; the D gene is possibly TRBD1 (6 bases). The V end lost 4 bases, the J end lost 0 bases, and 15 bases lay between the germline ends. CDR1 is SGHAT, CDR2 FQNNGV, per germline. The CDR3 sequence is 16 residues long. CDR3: CASSSANTGHQETQYF. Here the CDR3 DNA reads TGTGCCAGCAGCTCTGCTAATACAGGGCACCAAGAGACCCAGTACTTC.

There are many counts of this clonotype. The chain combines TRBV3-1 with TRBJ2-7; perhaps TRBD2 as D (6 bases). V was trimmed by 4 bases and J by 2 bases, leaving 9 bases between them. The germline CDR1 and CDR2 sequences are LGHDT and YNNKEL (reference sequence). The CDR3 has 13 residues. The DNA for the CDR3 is TGTGCCAGCAGCCGGGACTTCGCCTACGAGCAGTACTTC. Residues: CASSRDFAYEQYF.

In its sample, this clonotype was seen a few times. CDR3 nucleotide sequence: TGTGCCAGCAGCCAACTGAAAGGAGGGGCAGATACGCAGTATTTT. Amino acid sequence: CASSQLKGGADTQYF. The rearrangement uses TRBV14 and TRBJ2-3; D is perhaps TRBD2 (6 bases). Germline CDR1 reads SGHDN; CDR2 reads FVKESK. This CDR3 spans 15 amino acids. Trimming left V 2 bases short and J 4 bases short, with 13 bases between.

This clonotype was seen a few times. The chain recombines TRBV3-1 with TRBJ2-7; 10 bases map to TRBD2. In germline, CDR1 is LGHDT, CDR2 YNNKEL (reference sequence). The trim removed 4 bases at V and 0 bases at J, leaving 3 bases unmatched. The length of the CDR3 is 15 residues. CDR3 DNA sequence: TGTGCCAGCAGCCCTAGCGGGGGAGTCTCCTACGAGCAGTACTTC. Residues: CASSPSGGVSYEQYF.

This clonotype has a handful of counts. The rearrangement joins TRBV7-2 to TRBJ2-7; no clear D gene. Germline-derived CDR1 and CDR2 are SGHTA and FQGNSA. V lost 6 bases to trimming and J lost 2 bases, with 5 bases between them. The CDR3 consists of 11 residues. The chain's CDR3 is CASSMAYEQYF. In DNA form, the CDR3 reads TGTGCCAGCAGTATGGCCTACGAGCAGTACTTC.

The chain's CDR3 is CASSGGQGPSSGRESSYNEQFF. The CDR3 DNA reads TGTGCCAGCAGCGGGGGACAGGGGCCTTCTAGCGGGAGAGAGAGCTCCTACAATGAGCAGTTCTTC. The chain recombines TRBV7-2 with TRBJ2-1; D is possibly TRBD1 or TRBD2 (10 bases each). CDR1 is SGHTA, CDR2 FQGNSA, per germline. The CDR3 sequence is 22 residues long. The V end lost 5 bases, the J end lost 0 bases, and 32 bases lay between the germline ends.

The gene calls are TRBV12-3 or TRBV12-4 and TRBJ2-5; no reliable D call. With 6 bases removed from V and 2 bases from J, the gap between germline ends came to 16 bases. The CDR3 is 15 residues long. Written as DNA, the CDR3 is TGTGCCAGCAGCCTCGATTCTAGAGGTCAAGAGACCCAGTACTTC. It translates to CASSLDSRGQETQYF.

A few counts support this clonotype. CDR3 DNA sequence: TGTGCCAGCAGTTTAGGACGGGGGTTCGACTATGGCTACACCTTC. It is translated as CASSLGRGFDYGYTF. The chain joins TRBV12-3 or TRBV12-4 to TRBJ1-2; TRBD1 is a possible D gene (5 bases). This CDR3 is 15 amino acids long. With 1 base removed from V and 3 bases from J, the gap between germline ends came to 12 bases.

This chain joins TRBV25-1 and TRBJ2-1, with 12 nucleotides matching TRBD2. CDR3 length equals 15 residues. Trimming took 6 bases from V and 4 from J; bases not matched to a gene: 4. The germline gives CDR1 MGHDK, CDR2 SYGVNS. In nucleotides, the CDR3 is TGTGCCAGCAGAGCTAGCGGGAGGGCGTACAATGAGCAGTTCTTC. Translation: CASRASGRAYNEQFF. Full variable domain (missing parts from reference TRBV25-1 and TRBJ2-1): EADIYQTPRYLVIGTGKKITLECSQTMGHDKMYWYQQDPGMELHLIHYSYGVNSTEKGDLSSESTVSRIRTEHFPLTLESARPSHTSQYLCASRASGRAYNEQFFGPGTRLTVL.

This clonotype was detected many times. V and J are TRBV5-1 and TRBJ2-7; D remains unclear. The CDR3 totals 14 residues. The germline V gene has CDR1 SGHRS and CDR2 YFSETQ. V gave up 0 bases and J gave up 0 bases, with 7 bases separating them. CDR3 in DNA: TGCGCCAGCAGCTTGGTACCGGGCTCCTACGAGCAGTACTTC. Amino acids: CASSLVPGSYEQYF.

CDR3 protein: CASSQVRVKTQYF. In DNA form, the CDR3 reads TGTGCCAGCAGCCAAGTAAGGGTGAAGACCCAGTACTTC. The chain has TRBV3-1 and TRBJ2-5; D gene uncertain. Germline values: CDR1 LGHDT, CDR2 YNNKEL (reference sequence). V was shortened by 1 base and J by 6 bases, with 9 bases between the two germline ends. This CDR3 spans 13 amino acids.

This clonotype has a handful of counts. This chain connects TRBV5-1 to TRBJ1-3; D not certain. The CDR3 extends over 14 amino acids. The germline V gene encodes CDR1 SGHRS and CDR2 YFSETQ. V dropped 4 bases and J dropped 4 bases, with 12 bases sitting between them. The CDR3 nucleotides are TGCGCCAGCAGCGGAGGTGGTGGAGGAAACACCATATATTTT. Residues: CASSGGGGGNTIYF. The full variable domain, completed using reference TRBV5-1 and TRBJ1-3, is KAGVTQTPRYLIKTRGQQVTLSCSPISGHRSVSWYQQTPGQGLQFLFEYFSETQRNKGNFPGRFSGRQFSNSRSEMNVSTLELGDSALYLCASSGGGGGNTIYFGEGSWLTVV.

The CDR3 is CASSNGPVRFYEQYF. The CDR3, as DNA: TGTGCCAGCAGCAACGGCCCCGTGAGATTTTACGAGCAGTACTTC. The gene calls are TRBV6-2 or TRBV6-3 and TRBJ2-7; D gene uncertain. The V end was cut by 6 bases, the J end by 4 bases, with 19 bases between. Germline CDR1 reads MNHEY; CDR2 reads SVGEGT. There are 15 residues in the CDR3.

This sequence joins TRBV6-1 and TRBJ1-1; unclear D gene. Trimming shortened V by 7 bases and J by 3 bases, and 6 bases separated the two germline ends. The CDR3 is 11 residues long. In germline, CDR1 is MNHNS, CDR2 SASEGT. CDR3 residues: CASNIYTEAFF. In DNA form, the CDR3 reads TGTGCCAGCAATATCTACACTGAAGCTTTCTTT.

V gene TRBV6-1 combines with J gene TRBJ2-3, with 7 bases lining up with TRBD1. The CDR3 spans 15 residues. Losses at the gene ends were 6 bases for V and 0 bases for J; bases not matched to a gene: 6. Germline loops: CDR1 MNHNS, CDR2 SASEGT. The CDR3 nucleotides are TGTGCCAGCAGATCAACAGGGGCCAGCACAGATACGCAGTATTTT. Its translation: CASRSTGASTDTQYF.

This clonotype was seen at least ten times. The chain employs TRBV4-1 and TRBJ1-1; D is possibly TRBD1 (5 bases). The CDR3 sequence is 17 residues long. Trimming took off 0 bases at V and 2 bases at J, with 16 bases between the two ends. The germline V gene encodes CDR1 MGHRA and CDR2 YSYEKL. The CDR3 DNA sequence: TGCGCCAGCAGCCAAGATAGAGGGGCGCGGTATAACACTGAAGCTTTCTTT. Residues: CASSQDRGARYNTEAFF.

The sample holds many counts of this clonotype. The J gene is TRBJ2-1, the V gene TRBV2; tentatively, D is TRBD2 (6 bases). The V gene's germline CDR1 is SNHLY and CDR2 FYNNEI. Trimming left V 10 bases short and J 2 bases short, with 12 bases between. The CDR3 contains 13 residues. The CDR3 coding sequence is TGTGCCACATCTAGCGAAACCTACAATGAGCAGTTCTTC. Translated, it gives CATSSETYNEQFF.

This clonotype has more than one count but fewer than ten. This chain's CDR3 is CASSLDGSGLNTEAFF. CDR3 DNA sequence: TGCGCCAGCAGCTTGGATGGTTCAGGGTTGAACACTGAAGCTTTCTTT. The V and J genes are TRBV5-1 and TRBJ1-1, with D possibly being TRBD1 (5 bases). The CDR3 contains 16 residues. V was cut by 0 bases and J by 0 bases, with 12 bases left in between. Looked up from germline, CDR1 is SGHRS and CDR2 is YFSETQ.

This CDR3 is CATSRDLLALGELFF. CDR3 coding DNA: TGTGCCACCAGCAGAGATTTGTTGGCCTTGGGGGAGCTGTTTTTT. This sequence joins TRBV15 and TRBJ2-2; D is unresolved. V lost 0 bases and J 8 bases, leaving 13 bases between the germline ends. Germline lookup yields CDR1 LNHNV and CDR2 YYDKDF (reference sequence). This CDR3 comprises 15 residues.

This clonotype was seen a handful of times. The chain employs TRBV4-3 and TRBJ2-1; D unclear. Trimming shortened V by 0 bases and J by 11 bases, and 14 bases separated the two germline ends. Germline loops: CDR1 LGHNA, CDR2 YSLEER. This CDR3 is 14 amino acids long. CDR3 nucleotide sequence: TGCGCCAGCAGCCAAGATCTCGCCAGAATCAAGCAGTTCTTC. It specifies CASSQDLARIKQFF.

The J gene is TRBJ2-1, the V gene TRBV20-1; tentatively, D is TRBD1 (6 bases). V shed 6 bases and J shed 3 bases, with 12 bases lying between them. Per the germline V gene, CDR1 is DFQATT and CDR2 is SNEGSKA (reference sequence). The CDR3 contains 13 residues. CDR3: CSAITDSYNEQFF. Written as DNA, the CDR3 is TGCAGTGCCATCACGGACAGCTACAATGAGCAGTTCTTC.

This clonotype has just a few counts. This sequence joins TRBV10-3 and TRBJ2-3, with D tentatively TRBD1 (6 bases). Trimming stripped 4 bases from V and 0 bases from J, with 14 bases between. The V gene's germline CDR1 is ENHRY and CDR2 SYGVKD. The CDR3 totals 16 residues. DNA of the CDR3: TGTGCCATCAGTGCTCGGACAGAAAGAAGCACAGATACGCAGTATTTT. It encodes CAISARTERSTDTQYF.